These T cell receptor beta chains were read from a single sample in a study of cytomegalovirus exposure and HLA in healthy donors. The method was immunoSEQ multiplex PCR; TCRdb's version includes in-frame clones alone and lacks a portion of them. The sample carries fewer than 200,000 clones, around 76% recorded once. The sequenced sample consisted of PBMCs. These receptors were collected from a female donor in good health and CMV-seronegative. CDR3s include the opening cysteine and the closing phenylalanine or tryptophan. A D gene is named only where the DNA matches it firmly. Expanded clones are given a class, and other clones once, few, many or no size at all.

d_gene	abundance	v_gene	j_gene	CDR3nt	CDR3aa
.	.	TRBV6-1	TRBJ1-4	TGTGCCAGCAGTGCCGAGCAGGGGATCGGGGAAAAACTGTTTTTT	CASSAEQGIGEKLFF
TRBD2	.	TRBV11-3	TRBJ2-2	TGTGCCAGCAGCTCCATACTAGCGGGAGGCGGGGCCGGGGAGCTGTTTTTT	CASSSILAGGGAGELFF
.	.	TRBV5-1	TRBJ2-3	TGCGCCAGCAGCTTGGGCGGCACAGATACGCAGTATTTT	CASSLGGTDTQYF
.	.	TRBV5-4	TRBJ2-3	TGTGCCAGCAGCCAAGGCGTGACAGGGACTCGCACAGATACGCAGTATTTT	CASSQGVTGTRTDTQYF
TRBD1	.	TRBV19	TRBJ2-7	TGTGCCAGTAGTACCGGGACAGGGAAAAGCTACGAGCAGTACTTC	CASSTGTGKSYEQYF
TRBD1	few	TRBV2	TRBJ1-5	TGTGCCAGCACCGGGACAGGGGCCGAACAGCCCCAGCATTTT	CASTGTGAEQPQHF
TRBD1	once	TRBV5-4	TRBJ1-5	TGTGCCAGCAGCCCCGGGACAGGGGGGAATCAGCCCCAGCATTTT	CASSPGTGGNQPQHF
TRBD1	.	TRBV11-2	TRBJ1-4	TGTGCCAGCAGCTTTTACCAAGGGGGCTCCAACCTTAATGAAAAACTGTTTTTT	CASSFYQGGSNLNEKLFF
.	.	TRBV7-8	TRBJ2-6	TGTGCCAGCAGCTTAGTACTGGGAGCTGGGGCCAACGTCCTGACTTTC	CASSLVLGAGANVLTF
TRBD1	.	TRBV19	TRBJ2-2	TGTGCCAGTAGCCTGAGACAGGGGGCGGGCACCGGGGAGCTGTTTTTT	CASSLRQGAGTGELFF
TRBD1	.	TRBV19	TRBJ1-2	TGTGCCAGTAGCCCGGGCAGGACAGGGGTCTATGGCTACACCTTC	CASSPGRTGVYGYTF
.	.	TRBV28	TRBJ1-4	TGTGCCAGCAATTCCGGACAGCCAGACGTAAAACTGTTTTTT	CASNSGQPDVKLFF
.	.	TRBV5-6	TRBJ1-1	TGTGCCAGCAGCTACGTTACAGAAAACACTGAAGCTTTCTTT	CASSYVTENTEAFF
.	.	TRBV13	TRBJ2-7	TGTGCCAGCAGCGCGAGTGGTCGGTTATCCTACGAGCAGTACTTC	CASSASGRLSYEQYF
.	.	TRBV9	TRBJ1-5	TGTGCCAGCAGCGTAGTTGGAGGGATCAATCAGCCCCAGCATTTT	CASSVVGGINQPQHF
TRBD2	.	TRBV7-2	TRBJ2-1	TGTGCCAGCAGCTTAGTCTTAGTGGCTAGCGGGAGGAACGAGCAGTTCTTC	CASSLVLVASGRNEQFF
.	few	TRBV20-1	TRBJ1-1	TGCAGTGCCTCGCGGAGCACTGAAGCTTTCTTT	CSASRSTEAFF
.	.	TRBV5-4	TRBJ2-3	TGTGCCAGCAGCTTGGTCACTCCTAGCACAGATACGCAGTATTTT	CASSLVTPSTDTQYF
.	.	TRBV7-9	TRBJ1-2	TGTGCCAGCGGGGTAGGGGGGGATGACTATGGCTACACCTTC	CASGVGGDDYGYTF
TRBD1	.	TRBV6-1	TRBJ1-5	TGTGCCAGCAGCCGTGGACAGGGGAGCAATCAGCCCCAGCATTTT	CASSRGQGSNQPQHF